This T cell receptor beta chain derives from a study of chemoradiotherapy in HPV16-positive cancers. The method was immunoSEQ multiplex PCR; TCRdb's version includes in-frame clones alone and lacks a portion of them. The table lists around 33,000 clones, about 85% of them singletons. The CDR3 runs to 13 residues. Germline V gives CDR1 SGDLS, CDR2 YYNGEE. Trimming took off 0 bases at V and 10 bases at J, with 8 bases between the two ends. The source is a human donor with HPV-associated anogenital cancer. This material consisted of blood, taken from a patient who underwent chemoradiotherapy. The chain is built from TRBV9 and TRBJ1-6; unclear D gene. In DNA, the CDR3 is TGTGCCAGCAGCGTAGCTGAGGGATCACCCCTCCACTTT. The encoded protein is CASSVAEGSPLHF.